What follows describes a single T cell receptor beta chain. Antigen specificity is unknown. Listed TCR primers and previously described methods were used for bulk TCR libraries. TCRdb fed the PCR reads into MiXCR, producing one record per CDR3 protein. The table includes about 330,000 distinct CDR3 sequences, 24% detected once. The sample is drawn from a study of molecular identifiers for immune sequencing clone quantification. Study-level background: In replicates, RNA from about 21,000 or 97,000 naive CD8 cells was divided five ways and four parts were sequenced.

Libraries of naive CD8 T cells were made from 20,000 to 1,000,000 sorted cells. They used 10%, 30% or 50% RNA. The germline V and J ends were trimmed by 10 bases and 2 bases, with 17 bases remaining between them. The CDR3 length is 14 residues. Germline assignment: CDR1 WNHNN and CDR2 SYGVQD (reference sequence). Notes on the study in general: Whereas clones above 20 RNA copies held under 1% of naive-cell molecules, they held over 97% of effector molecules.

This TCR was sampled from a human donor in good health. Some libraries in this study had Jurkat cell RNA spiked in. The sequencing input was naive CD8+ T cells from blood, with Jurkat cell RNA spiked in. Indicated subset: FACS-sorted CD8+CD4-CCR7+CD45RA+ naive T cells. The chain employs TRBV10-1 and TRBJ2-5; no clear D gene. DNA for the CDR3: TGCGCCACCTCCGTTGGCCGGACGCAAGAGACCCAGTACTTC. Translating it yields CATSVGRTQETQYF.